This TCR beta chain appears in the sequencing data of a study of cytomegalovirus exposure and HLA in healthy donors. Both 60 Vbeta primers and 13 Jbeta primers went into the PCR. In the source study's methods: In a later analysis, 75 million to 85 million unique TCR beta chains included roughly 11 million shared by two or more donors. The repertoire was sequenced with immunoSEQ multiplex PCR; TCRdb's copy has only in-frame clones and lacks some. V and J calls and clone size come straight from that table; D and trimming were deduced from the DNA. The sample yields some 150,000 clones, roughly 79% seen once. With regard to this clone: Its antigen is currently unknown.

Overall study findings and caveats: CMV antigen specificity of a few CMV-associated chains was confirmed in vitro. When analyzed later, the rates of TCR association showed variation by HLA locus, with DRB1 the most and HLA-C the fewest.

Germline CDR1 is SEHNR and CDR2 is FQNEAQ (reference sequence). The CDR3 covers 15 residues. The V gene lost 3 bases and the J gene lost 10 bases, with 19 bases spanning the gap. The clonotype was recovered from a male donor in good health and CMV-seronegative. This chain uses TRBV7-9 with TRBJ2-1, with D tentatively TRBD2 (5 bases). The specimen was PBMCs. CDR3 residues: CASSFGFWISGEQFF. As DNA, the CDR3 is TGTGCCAGCAGCTTCGGGTTTTGGATTTCGGGAGAGCAGTTCTTC. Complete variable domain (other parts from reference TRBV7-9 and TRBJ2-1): DTGVSQNPRHKITKRGQNVTFRCDPISEHNRLYWYRQTLGQGPEFLTYFQNEAQLEKSRLLSDRFSAERPKGSFSTLEIQRTEQGDSAMYLCASSFGFWISGEQFFGPGTRLTVL.